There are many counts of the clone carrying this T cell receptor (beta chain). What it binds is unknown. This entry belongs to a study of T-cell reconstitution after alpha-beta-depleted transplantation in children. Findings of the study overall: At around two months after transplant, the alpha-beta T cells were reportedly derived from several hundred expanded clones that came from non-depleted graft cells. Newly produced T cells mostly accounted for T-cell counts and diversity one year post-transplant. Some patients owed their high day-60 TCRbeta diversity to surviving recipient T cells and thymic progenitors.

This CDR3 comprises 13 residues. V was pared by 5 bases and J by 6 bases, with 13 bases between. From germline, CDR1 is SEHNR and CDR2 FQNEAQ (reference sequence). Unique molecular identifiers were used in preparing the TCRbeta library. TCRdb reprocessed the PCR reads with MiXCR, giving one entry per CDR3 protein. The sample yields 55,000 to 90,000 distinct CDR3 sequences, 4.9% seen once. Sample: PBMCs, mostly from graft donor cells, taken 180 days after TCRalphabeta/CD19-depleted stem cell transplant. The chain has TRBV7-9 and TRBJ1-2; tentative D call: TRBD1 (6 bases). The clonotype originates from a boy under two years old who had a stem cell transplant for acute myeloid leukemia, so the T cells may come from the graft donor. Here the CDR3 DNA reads TGTGCCAGCAGCAGGGACAATATCAATGGCTACACCTTC. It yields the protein CASSRDNINGYTF. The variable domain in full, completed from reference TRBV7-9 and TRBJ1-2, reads DTGVSQNPRHKITKRGQNVTFRCDPISEHNRLYWYRQTLGQGPEFLTYFQNEAQLEKSRLLSDRFSAERPKGSFSTLEIQRTEQGDSAMYLCASSRDNINGYTFGSGTRLTVV.